The next 18 T cell receptor beta chains were all read from a single sample in a study of early T cells in non-severe SARS-CoV-2 infection. TCRdb processed the 5' RACE reads anew with MiXCR; each CDR3 protein has one entry. The sample has 55,000 to 80,000 distinct CDR3 sequences; about an eighth are singletons. The sequenced sample was whole blood, obtained at baseline. The receptors come from an adult who was a healthcare worker with PCR-confirmed SARS-CoV-2 infection or an uninfected control (not recorded which).

J is TRBJ2-2 and V is TRBV27; 9 bases are a match to TRBD2. Germline assignment: CDR1 MNHEY and CDR2 SMNVEV (reference sequence). V trimming: 3 bases; J trimming: 6 bases; junction bases outside the gene matches: 8. The CDR3 runs 16 residues. CDR3 sequence (DNA): TGTGCCAGCAGTTTCGGCGGGAGGGGTGGTGCCGGGGAGCTGTTTTTT. Encoded protein: CASSFGGRGGAGELFF.

This clonotype was picked up a small number of times. The chain is built from TRBV6-2 or TRBV6-3 and TRBJ1-5; a weak D match, TRBD1 (6 bases). The germline V and J ends were trimmed by 5 bases and 7 bases, with 15 bases remaining between them. This CDR3 has 14 amino acids. Germline V gene data show CDR1 as MNHEY and CDR2 as SVGEGT. CDR3 sequence reads: CASSELQGRQPQHF. Here the CDR3 DNA reads TGTGCCAGCAGTGAATTACAGGGAAGGCAGCCCCAGCATTTT.

This clonotype has only a few counts. This chain links TRBV7-9 with TRBJ2-3, with D tentatively TRBD1 or TRBD2 (5 bases each). This CDR3 contains 18 residues. V shed 5 bases and J shed 0 bases, with 21 bases lying between them. Germline CDR1 and CDR2: SEHNR and FQNEAQ (reference sequence). The CDR3 reads CASSTIRDGEFSTDTQYF. The CDR3 nucleotides read TGTGCCAGCAGCACAATCAGGGACGGCGAGTTTAGCACAGATACGCAGTATTTT.

This clonotype was recorded many times. The chain combines TRBV21-1 with TRBJ2-7; TRBD1 was called by the table and not checked on the DNA. TRBV21-1 represents a pseudogene. The CDR3 contains 17 residues. The DNA of the CDR3 is TGTGCCAGCAGCAAAGCGGCCCTGAGGGGGCTTGTTAACGAGCAGTACTTC. Amino acids: CASSKAALRGLVNEQYF.

This clonotype turned up a few times. The chain carries TRBV9 and TRBJ2-1; D remains unclear. V was cut by 4 bases and J by 6 bases, with 17 bases left in between. The CDR3 is made up of 15 amino acids. CDR1 and CDR2 from the germline V gene are SGDLS and YYNGEE. The CDR3 region is CASSPDYRFANEQFF. The DNA of the CDR3 is TGTGCCAGCAGCCCCGATTACCGTTTCGCCAATGAGCAGTTCTTC. Using reference TRBV9 and TRBJ2-1 for the parts outside the CDR3, the full variable domain is DSGVTQTPKHLITATGQRVTLRCSPRSGDLSVYWYQQSLDQGLQFLIQYYNGEERAKGNILERFSAQQFPDLHSELNLSSLELGDSALYFCASSPDYRFANEQFFGPGTRLTVL.

In this sample, this clonotype turned up many times. This chain joins TRBV3-1 and TRBJ2-5; TRBD2 matches 7 bases. CDR3 length: 15 residues. CDR1 is LGHDT and CDR2 is YNNKEL in the germline V gene (reference sequence). V was clipped by 4 bases and J by 3 bases; unmatched bases: 8. The CDR3 nucleotides are TGTGCCAGCAGCCCCTGGACTAGTGAGGAAGAGACCCAGTACTTC. It codes for CASSPWTSEEETQYF.

The V call is TRBV5-1, the J call TRBJ2-7; 11 nucleotides align to TRBD2. The CDR3 is made up of 15 amino acids. J gave up 2 bases and V 4 bases, and 5 bases lay outside the gene matches. Germline-derived CDR1 and CDR2 are SGHRS and YFSETQ. For the CDR3, the DNA is TGCGCCAGCAGCGACACTAGCGGGAGTACCTACGAGCAGTACTTC. This sequence encodes CASSDTSGSTYEQYF.

There are many counts of this clonotype. This chain connects TRBV12-3 or TRBV12-4 to TRBJ2-1; TRBD1 is a possible D gene (6 bases). V was cut by 6 bases and J by 5 bases, with 17 bases left in between. This CDR3 has 15 amino acids. The CDR3 DNA sequence: TGTGCCAGCAGCGCAACACACAGGGTAAACAATGAGCAGTTCTTC. It specifies CASSATHRVNNEQFF.

This sequence joins TRBV6-2 or TRBV6-3 and TRBJ2-7; the D is unclear. Per germline, CDR1 MNHEY and CDR2 SVGEGT. The CDR3 consists of 16 residues. V lost 4 bases and J 2 bases, leaving 18 bases between the germline ends. The CDR3 region has the DNA TGTGCCAGCAGTTTCAGGCCCGTAGATACAGCCTACGAGCAGTACTTC. Residues: CASSFRPVDTAYEQYF.

This clonotype was observed at least ten times. The chain is built from TRBV6-2 or TRBV6-3 and TRBJ2-7, with unresolved D. The germline V and J ends were trimmed by 2 bases and 4 bases, with 18 bases remaining between them. In germline, CDR1 is MNHEY, CDR2 SVGEGT. The length of the CDR3 is 16 residues. Here the CDR3 DNA reads TGTGCCAGCAGTTACGTTTCCGCCGGATTCGGATACGAGCAGTACTTC. This sequence encodes CASSYVSAGFGYEQYF.

This clonotype was seen more than once but under ten times. The V gene is TRBV4-1, the J gene TRBJ2-7; perhaps TRBD1 as D (5 bases). Deletions cut 5 bases from V and 3 bases from J, with 23 bases between. The CDR3 spans 17 residues. The germline gives CDR1 MGHRA, CDR2 YSYEKL. In nucleotides, the CDR3 is TGCGCCAGCAGCTCCCGATTTGGGGCGCCCTCCGTCTACGAGCAGTACTTC. Translation gives CASSSRFGAPSVYEQYF.

This clonotype was picked up a small number of times. The chain has TRBV6-1 and TRBJ2-7; TRBD1 matches at 7 bases. Per the germline V gene, CDR1 is MNHNS and CDR2 is SASEGT. This CDR3 comprises 15 residues. V dropped 4 bases and J dropped 0; count of bases not matched to a gene: 6. The CDR3 region is CASSGDRASSYEQYF. Here the CDR3 DNA reads TGTGCCAGCAGTGGAGACAGGGCCAGCTCCTACGAGCAGTACTTC.

This clonotype came up a few times. The genes are TRBV7-6 and TRBJ2-2, with TRBD1 as a possible D gene (5 bases). V lost 4 bases and J lost 0, with 18 bases in between. This CDR3 has 18 residues. Germline V CDR1 and CDR2: SGHVS, FNYEAQ. The CDR3 DNA follows: TGTGCCAGCAGCTCCCTCTCAGCAGGGTCCCCGAACACCGGGGAGCTGTTTTTT. Protein product: CASSSLSAGSPNTGELFF.

This clonotype was observed at least ten times. V is TRBV6-5 and J is TRBJ1-6; D remains ambiguous. The CDR3 totals 15 residues. The V end was cut by 5 bases, the J end by 1 base, with 9 bases between. CDR1 and CDR2 from the germline V gene are MNHEY and SVGAGI. The CDR3 DNA is TGTGCCAGCAGTACACTAGCGTCCTATAATTCACCCCTCCACTTT. It encodes CASSTLASYNSPLHF.

This clonotype was detected only a few times. The genes are TRBV27 and TRBJ2-1, with D possibly called TRBD1 or TRBD2 (6 bases each). The V end was cut by 3 bases, the J end by 8 bases, with 14 bases between. In germline, CDR1 is MNHEY, CDR2 SMNVEV (reference sequence). The CDR3 has 14 residues. CDR3 sequence: CASSFVQGGDEQFF. In DNA, the CDR3 is TGTGCCAGCAGTTTCGTACAGGGAGGCGATGAGCAGTTCTTC.

This chain joins TRBV4-1 and TRBJ2-1; D is ambiguous. Germline values: CDR1 MGHRA, CDR2 YSYEKL. V dropped 0 bases and J dropped 6 bases, with 12 bases sitting between them. The CDR3 totals 15 residues. CDR3 loop: CASSQDSAWVNEQFF. The DNA of the CDR3 is TGCGCCAGCAGCCAAGATTCTGCTTGGGTCAATGAGCAGTTCTTC.

The CDR3 loop reads CASSFLTYF. The CDR3 DNA is TGTGCCAGCAGCTTCCTGACGTACTTC. The rearrangement joins TRBV7-9 to TRBJ2-7; D is uncertain. The CDR3 runs 9 residues. Trimming cost V 3 bases and J 12 bases, with 6 bases left between them. Germline values: CDR1 SEHNR, CDR2 FQNEAQ (reference sequence).

The V and J genes are TRBV12-3 or TRBV12-4 and TRBJ2-1, with D hard to call. Trimming removed 3 bases from V and 2 bases from J, with 8 bases in between. The CDR3 spans 14 residues. In DNA form, the CDR3 reads TGTGCCAGCAGTTTGAGGCAGACCTACAATGAGCAGTTCTTC. Translation gives CASSLRQTYNEQFF.